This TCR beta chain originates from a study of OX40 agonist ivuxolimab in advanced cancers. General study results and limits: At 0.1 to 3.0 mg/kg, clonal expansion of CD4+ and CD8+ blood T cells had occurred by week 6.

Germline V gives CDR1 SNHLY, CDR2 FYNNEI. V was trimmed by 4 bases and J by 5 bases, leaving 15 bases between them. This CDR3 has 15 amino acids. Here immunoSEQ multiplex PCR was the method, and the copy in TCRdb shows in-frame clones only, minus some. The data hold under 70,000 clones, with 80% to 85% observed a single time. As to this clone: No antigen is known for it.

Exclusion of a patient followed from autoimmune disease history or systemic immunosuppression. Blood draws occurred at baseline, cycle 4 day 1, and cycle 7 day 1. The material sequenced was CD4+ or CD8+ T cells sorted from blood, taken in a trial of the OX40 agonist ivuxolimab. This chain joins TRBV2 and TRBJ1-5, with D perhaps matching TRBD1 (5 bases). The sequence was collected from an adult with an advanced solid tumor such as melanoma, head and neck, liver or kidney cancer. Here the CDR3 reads CASSVEGPPYQPQHF. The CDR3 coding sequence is TGTGCCAGCAGTGTCGAGGGGCCCCCCTATCAGCCCCAGCATTTT.